Each of the 21 T cell receptor beta chains below was sequenced from the same sample in a study of blood T cell repertoires in COVID-19. The protocol was immunoSEQ multiplex PCR, while the TCRdb copy is restricted to in-frame clones and leaves out a portion. The sample lists more than 65,000 clones, roughly 87% occurring once. Sequenced: peripheral blood. The receptors derive from a woman aged 45-60 years with acute or convalescent COVID-19.

J is TRBJ2-1 and V is TRBV7-3, with D perhaps TRBD2 (6 bases). V lost 2 bases and J 4 bases, leaving 18 bases between the germline ends. Germline values: CDR1 SGHTA, CDR2 FQGTGA. This CDR3 comprises 17 residues. CDR3 sequence: CASSLLGGAGIYNEQFF. CDR3 sequence (DNA): TGTGCCAGCAGCTTATTAGGCGGGGCAGGGATTTACAATGAGCAGTTCTTC.

The chain joins TRBV6-2 or TRBV6-3 to TRBJ1-1, with D possibly TRBD1 on 5 matching bases. CDR3 length equals 13 residues. From germline, CDR1 is MNHEY and CDR2 SVGEGT. V was cut by 2 bases and J by 4 bases, with 8 bases left in between. CDR3 nucleotide sequence: TGTGCCAGCAGTTACGCGACAGCCACTGAAGCTTTCTTT. This encodes CASSYATATEAFF.

The chain links TRBV12-5 to TRBJ2-7; D possibly corresponds to TRBD2 (6 bases). Between the trimmed V and J ends, which lost 5 bases and 2 bases, there was a span of 16 bases. The CDR3 runs to 15 residues. Germline V lookup: CDR1 LGHNT, CDR2 FRNRAP. CDR3 protein: CASGLPGTVTYEQYF. The CDR3 nucleotides read TGTGCTAGTGGTCTCCCCGGGACTGTGACCTACGAGCAGTACTTC. The full variable domain, completed using reference TRBV12-5 and TRBJ2-7, is DARVTQTPRHKVTEMGQEVTMRCQPILGHNTVFWYRQTMMQGLELLAYFRNRAPLDDSGMPKDRFSAEMPDATLATLKIQPSEPRDSAVYFCASGLPGTVTYEQYFGPGTRLTVT.

The CDR3 region is CASSDSGVRTYEQYF. The CDR3, as DNA: TGTGCCAGCTCAGATTCAGGGGTGAGGACCTACGAGCAGTACTTC. The V and J genes are TRBV18 and TRBJ2-7; D perhaps matches TRBD1 (6 bases). Germline CDR1 reads KGHSH; CDR2 reads LQKENI. Trimming stripped 5 bases from V and 2 bases from J, with 16 bases between. This CDR3 comprises 15 residues.

The chain has TRBV10-3 and TRBJ1-1; 7 bases line up with TRBD1. The CDR3 loop spans 14 amino acids. Germline CDR1 is ENHRY and CDR2 is SYGVKD. J gave up 4 bases and V 6 bases, and 8 bases lay outside the gene matches. CDR3 bases: TGTGCCATCAGCCCCACAGGGGAGCCCACTGAAGCTTTCTTT. The encoded protein is CAISPTGEPTEAFF.

The chain employs TRBV27 and TRBJ2-7; 9 nucleotides line up with TRBD2. V trimming: 2 bases; J trimming: 3 bases; junction bases outside the gene matches: 8. The CDR3 loop spans 16 amino acids. The V gene's germline CDR1 is MNHEY and CDR2 SMNVEV (reference sequence). Here the CDR3 DNA reads TGTGCCAGCAGTTTAGCGGGAGGGCTTCCAAGCTACGAGCAGTACTTC. This gives the protein CASSLAGGLPSYEQYF.

J is TRBJ1-1 and V is TRBV27, with 8 bases lining up with TRBD1. The CDR3 loop spans 18 amino acids. The J segment lost 0 bases and the V segment lost 3 bases, leaving 12 bases of the junction unmatched. Looked up from germline, CDR1 is MNHEY and CDR2 is SMNVEV (reference sequence). CDR3 bases: TGTGCCAGCAGTTTTCCCCTCCTGACAGGGGCCCTGAACACTGAAGCTTTCTTT. Encoded protein: CASSFPLLTGALNTEAFF.

This clone was counted only a few times. V and J are TRBV19 and TRBJ1-1; 9 bases line up with TRBD1. V lost 10 bases to trimming and J lost 5 bases; unmatched junction nucleotides: 5. The germline CDR1 and CDR2 sequences are LNHDA and SQIVND (reference sequence). The CDR3 sequence is 12 residues long. The CDR3 reads CAIGQGWTEAFF. The CDR3 nucleotides are TGTGCCATCGGACAGGGGTGGACTGAAGCTTTCTTT.

The chain combines TRBV6-5 with TRBJ2-7; the D gene is possibly TRBD1 (7 bases). Germline values: CDR1 MNHEY, CDR2 SVGAGI. Trimming removed 7 bases at V and 6 bases at J, with 13 bases between. The CDR3 covers 12 residues. CDR3 nucleotides: TGTGCCAGCAAGGAGGGGGCGGGCGAGCAGTACTTC. Amino acids: CASKEGAGEQYF.

This clone turned up a few times. The V gene is TRBV5-4, the J gene TRBJ2-7, with D perhaps TRBD2 (5 bases). The CDR3 loop spans 14 amino acids. Trimming took off 3 bases at V and 0 bases at J, with 10 bases between the two ends. Germline V gene sequence: CDR1 SGHNT, CDR2 YYREEE (reference sequence). The CDR3 nucleotides are TGTGCCAGCAGCTGGAGCGGATCCTCCTACGAGCAGTACTTC. Translated: CASSWSGSSYEQYF.

This chain connects TRBV12-2 to TRBJ2-7; no DNA check was done on the table's D call, TRBD1. TRBV12-2 is reported as a pseudogene. The CDR3 totals 16 residues. CDR3 protein: CASRTDGETGGLEQYF. The CDR3 nucleotides are TGTGCAAGTCGCACCGACGGAGAGACAGGGGGTCTCGAGCAGTACTTC.

The CDR3 sequence: CASSLSGGAAGTGYGYTF. The CDR3 DNA reads as TGTGCCAGCAGCTTATCGGGGGGTGCTGCCGGGACGGGCTATGGCTACACCTTC. The chain combines TRBV7-2 with TRBJ1-2, with a possible D match to TRBD1 (5 bases). The length of the CDR3 is 18 residues. Trimming pared 2 bases from V and 4 bases from J, leaving 23 bases between. In germline, CDR1 is SGHTA, CDR2 FQGNSA.

The chain links TRBV28 to TRBJ1-2; TRBD1 is a possible D gene (6 bases). V was clipped by 5 bases and J by 7 bases, with 14 bases between them. From germline, CDR1 is MDHEN and CDR2 SYDVKM. The CDR3 has 13 residues. This CDR3 reads CASSPGDPTGYTF. Here the CDR3 DNA reads TGTGCCAGCAGTCCAGGGGACCCGACTGGCTACACCTTC.

The V call is TRBV6-6, the J call TRBJ1-2; tentatively, D is TRBD1 (5 bases). V shed 6 bases and J shed 4 bases, with 12 bases lying between them. The CDR3 spans 13 residues. The germline V gene has CDR1 MNHNY and CDR2 SVGAGI (reference sequence). The CDR3 protein is CASSPTEGYGYTF. Written as DNA, the CDR3 is TGTGCCAGCAGCCCGACAGAAGGCTATGGCTACACCTTC.

The chain recombines TRBV11-2 with TRBJ1-1, with a tentative D call TRBD1 (6 bases). Per germline, CDR1 SGHAT and CDR2 FQNNGV. Trimming left V 1 base short and J 1 base short, with 10 bases between. This CDR3 spans 15 amino acids. CDR3 in amino acids: CASSLAGAGNTEAFF. The DNA of the CDR3 is TGTGCCAGCAGCTTAGCAGGGGCAGGGAACACTGAAGCTTTCTTT. The full variable domain, in which reference TRBV11-2 and TRBJ1-1 provide the parts outside the CDR3, is EAGVAQSPRYKIIEKRQSVAFWCNPISGHATLYWYQQILGQGPKLLIQFQNNGVVDDSQLPKDRFSAERLKGVDSTLKIQPAKLEDSAVYLCASSLAGAGNTEAFFGQGTRLTVV.

This chain joins TRBV5-6 and TRBJ2-2; D might be TRBD1 (6 bases). V lost 4 bases and J 0 bases, leaving 16 bases between the germline ends. CDR1 and CDR2 from the germline V gene are SGHDT and YYEEEE. There are 17 residues in the CDR3. This CDR3 reads CASSQDRNYPNTGELFF. The CDR3 DNA reads TGTGCCAGCAGCCAGGACAGAAATTACCCGAACACCGGGGAGCTGTTTTTT.

The chain recombines TRBV3-1 (or the pseudogene TRBV3-2) with TRBJ1-2; D might be TRBD1 (5 bases). This CDR3 is 15 amino acids long. V was pared by 3 bases and J by 7 bases, with 18 bases between. The germline gives CDR1 LGHDT, CDR2 YNNKEL (reference sequence). Written as DNA, the CDR3 is TGTGCCAGCAGCCAGATGCGGGGGGGTTACAGTGGCTACACCTTC. As protein: CASSQMRGGYSGYTF.

This chain connects TRBV5-1 to TRBJ1-2; D remains unclear. The germline CDR1 and CDR2 sequences are SGHRS and YFSETQ. CDR3 length: 15 amino acids. V lost 3 bases and J lost 0, with 12 bases in between. The CDR3 reads CASSSSGTTNYGYTF. CDR3 coding DNA: TGCGCCAGCAGCTCTTCGGGAACAACTAACTATGGCTACACCTTC.

Comments on this clone: The junction departs from the called germline gene at one end, perhaps through a read error. The V call is TRBV5-4, the J call TRBJ2-3; TRBD1 agrees at 9 bases. The CDR3 is 14 residues long. From germline, CDR1 is SGHNT and CDR2 YYREEE (reference sequence). CDR3: CASSLGQGADTQYF. As DNA, the CDR3 is TGTGCCAGCAGTTTGGGACAGGGTGCAGATACGCAGTATTTT.

Worth noting for this clone: At one end the junction does not follow the germline gene, possibly because of a read error. J is TRBJ2-3 and V is TRBV7-7; D remains unclear. CDR1 is SSHAT, CDR2 FNYEAQ, per germline (reference sequence). There are 15 residues in the CDR3. CDR3 region: CASSLAPGPTDTQYF. CDR3 nucleotide sequence: TGTGCTAGCAGCTTAGCCCCAGGCCCCACAGATACGCAGTATTTT.

This sequence joins TRBV2 and TRBJ1-5; TRBD1 might be the D (5 bases). This CDR3 has 15 residues. Germline V CDR1 and CDR2: SNHLY, FYNNEI. V lost 4 bases, J lost 0 bases, and 10 bases lay in between. The CDR3 region has the DNA TGTGCCAGCAGTGCAGACAGTTTTAGCAATCAGCCCCAGCATTTT. This translates into CASSADSFSNQPQHF.